This TCR beta chain appears in the sequencing data of a study of blood T cell repertoires in COVID-19. Looking at the study overall: COVID-19 samples from acute and convalescent phases originated in the United States, Italy and Spain. PBMCs, B-cell-depleted T cells, or T cells were the source of the cDNA or gDNA that made up the material.

There are 15 residues in the CDR3. The V gene end was trimmed by 5 bases and the J gene end by 1 base; junction bases not matched to a gene: 5. CDR1 and CDR2 from the germline V gene are SGHTA and FQGTGA. In the study's own analysis: By means of reference gene primer amplification, nucleated cell counts were estimated. Generated by immunoSEQ multiplex PCR, the TCRdb table keeps only in-frame clones and is missing some. V and J calls and clone size come straight from that table; D and trimming were deduced from the DNA. The repertoire consists of approximately 170,000 clones, with roughly nine tenths occurring once and the leading ten covering 1.5% to 2%.

This TCR derives from a man between 18 and 35 years old who had recovered from COVID-19. The chain joins TRBV7-3 to TRBJ2-1; 7 bases are a match to TRBD2. Sequences were obtained from peripheral blood. The CDR3 DNA reads as TGTGCCAGCAGCCCCGGGGGAGGGTCCTACAATGAGCAGTTCTTC. Protein product: CASSPGGGSYNEQFF.